The 20 T cell receptor beta chains in this list originate from one sample, sequenced in a study of control samples from healthy donors and cancer patients. Produced via immunoSEQ multiplex PCR; TCRdb's table is partial and in-frame only. The table records about 160,000 clones, about 94% of them present only once. The sequenced material came from blood. Receptors were obtained from a woman in her thirties or forties in good health.

V and J are TRBV19 and TRBJ1-3, with 9 bases aligning to TRBD1. Per the germline V gene, CDR1 is LNHDA and CDR2 is SQIVND (reference sequence). This CDR3 is built from 15 residues. J lost 9 bases, V lost 8 bases, and 14 bases had no gene match. DNA of the CDR3: TGTGCCAGTGCCGGCCTCGGGACAGGGCATAGCACCATATATTTT. Residues: CASAGLGTGHSTIYF.

The chain carries TRBV12-5 and TRBJ1-5; 8 positions match TRBD1. The CDR3 consists of 15 residues. Trimming took 5 bases from V and 2 from J; bases not matched to a gene: 5. Germline assignment: CDR1 LGHNT and CDR2 FRNRAP. CDR3 in amino acids: CASGPTGVGNQPQHF. As DNA, the CDR3 is TGTGCTAGTGGTCCGACAGGGGTGGGCAATCAGCCCCAGCATTTT.

This clone came up once. The V call is TRBV5-4, the J call TRBJ1-1, with no clear D. Germline CDR1 reads SGHNT; CDR2 reads YYREEE (reference sequence). The length of the CDR3 is 13 residues. V lost 2 bases to trimming and J lost 5 bases, with 10 bases between them. Here the CDR3 DNA reads TGTGCCAGCAGCTTCAAAGTGATGACTGAAGCTTTCTTT. This gives the protein CASSFKVMTEAFF.

The chain combines TRBV18 with TRBJ1-2, with D unclear. Germline V gives CDR1 KGHSH, CDR2 LQKENI. Trimming took 4 bases from V and 6 from J, leaving 6 bases between them. The CDR3 is 11 amino acids. The CDR3 DNA is TGTGCCAGCTCACAGGCGGATGGCTACACCTTC. Residues: CASSQADGYTF.

J is TRBJ2-2 and V is TRBV14; D is tentatively TRBD1 or TRBD2 (6 bases each). The CDR3 consists of 13 residues. CDR1 and CDR2 from the germline V gene are SGHDN and FVKESK. V lost 9 bases and J 6 bases, leaving 14 bases between the germline ends. The CDR3 loop reads CASSSRGPGELFF. CDR3 in DNA: TGTGCCAGTTCTAGTCGGGGGCCCGGGGAGCTGTTTTTT.

As concerns this clone: A junction boundary mismatches the germline segment, possibly from a read error. This chain joins TRBV11-2 and TRBJ2-1, with a possible D match to TRBD2 (6 bases). This CDR3 contains 13 residues. CDR1 and CDR2 (germline): SGHAT, FQNNGV. This chain's CDR3 is CASSLEGAGSVVF. As DNA, the CDR3 is TGTGCCAGCAGCTTAGAGGGCGCGGGATCTGTAGTCTTC.

J is TRBJ1-2 and V is TRBV6-5, with D maybe TRBD1 (5 bases). The CDR3 runs 15 residues. Germline V gene sequence: CDR1 MNHEY, CDR2 SVGAGI. Between the trimmed V and J ends, which lost 5 bases and 7 bases, there was a span of 20 bases. This CDR3 reads CASSPNPGGARGYTF. The DNA for the CDR3 is TGTGCCAGCAGTCCCAACCCGGGAGGGGCGCGTGGCTACACCTTC.

This clone has only one observation. This chain joins TRBV2 and TRBJ1-6; D gene unclear. V shed 2 bases and J shed 5 bases, with 4 bases lying between them. Germline V lookup: CDR1 SNHLY, CDR2 FYNNEI. The CDR3 consists of 13 residues. CDR3 loop: CASSETDNSPLHF. The DNA of the CDR3 is TGTGCCAGCAGTGAAACAGATAATTCACCCCTCCACTTT.

This sequence joins TRBV19 and TRBJ1-1, with D possibly matching TRBD1 (5 bases). Trimming stripped 5 bases from V and 1 base from J, with 8 bases between. In germline, CDR1 is LNHDA, CDR2 SQIVND (reference sequence). The CDR3 contains 13 residues. In nucleotides, the CDR3 is TGTGCCAGTAGTTCGACAGAGAACACTGAAGCTTTCTTT. It specifies CASSSTENTEAFF.

This clone showed up just once. The genes are TRBV28 and TRBJ2-7, with D possibly TRBD2 on 5 matching bases. This CDR3 is 14 amino acids long. Germline V gene data show CDR1 as MDHEN and CDR2 as SYDVKM. V lost 3 bases and J 6 bases, leaving 15 bases between the germline ends. The chain's CDR3 is CASSFWGAGGEQYF. The CDR3 DNA is TGTGCCAGCAGTTTCTGGGGAGCCGGTGGCGAGCAGTACTTC. Combining the CDR3 with reference TRBV28 and TRBJ2-7 gives the whole variable domain DVKVTQSSRYLVKRTGEKVFLECVQDMDHENMFWYRQDPGLGLRLIYFSYDVKMKEKGDIPEGYSVSREKKERFSLILESASTNQTSMYLCASSFWGAGGEQYFGPGTRLTVT.

The chain joins TRBV21-1 to TRBJ2-6; the listed D gene, TRBD2, was not tested against the DNA. TRBV21-1 is designated a pseudogene. The CDR3 covers 17 residues. For the CDR3, the DNA is TGTGCCAGCAGCAAAGCGCGGGGTACCTCTGGGGCCAACGTCCTGACTTTC. Amino acid sequence: CASSKARGTSGANVLTF.

The chain carries TRBV7-9 and TRBJ1-1; 7 bases are shared with TRBD1. Trimming at V came to 5 bases and at J to 4 bases, leaving 10 bases not matched to a gene. This CDR3 comprises 15 residues. CDR1 and CDR2 from the germline V gene are SEHNR and FQNEAQ (reference sequence). The CDR3 region is CASSNDRVWGTEAFF. CDR3 nucleotide sequence: TGTGCCAGCAGCAATGACAGGGTCTGGGGCACTGAAGCTTTCTTT.

The rearrangement uses TRBV10-1 and TRBJ1-2, with D possibly matching TRBD1 (5 bases). V lost 0 bases and J lost 4, with 12 bases in between. CDR3 size: 15 residues. Germline CDR1 WNHNN, CDR2 SYGVQD (reference sequence). The DNA for the CDR3 is TGCGCCAGCAGTGAGTCGCCGGCCGGGACCTATGGCTACACCTTC. It is translated as CASSESPAGTYGYTF.

This chain connects TRBV4-3 to TRBJ2-2, with D unresolved. Germline V gives CDR1 LGHNA, CDR2 YSLEER. CDR3 length equals 13 residues. V was shortened by 4 bases and J by 7 bases, with 10 bases between the two germline ends. This chain's CDR3 is CASSLRESGELFF. The DNA for the CDR3 is TGCGCCAGCAGCCTGCGAGAGAGCGGGGAGCTGTTTTTT.

This clone is a singleton in its sample. The J gene is TRBJ2-7, the V gene TRBV19, with D uncertain. The CDR3 length is 15 residues. Looked up from germline, CDR1 is LNHDA and CDR2 is SQIVND (reference sequence). Trimming stripped 1 base from V and 6 bases from J, with 16 bases between. This CDR3 is CASSIVSDLGVEQYF. In DNA form, the CDR3 reads TGTGCCAGTAGTATAGTTTCAGATCTTGGGGTCGAGCAGTACTTC.

The chain carries TRBV6-5 and TRBJ1-1, with TRBD1 as a possible D gene (6 bases). Germline CDR1 and CDR2: MNHEY and SVGAGI. Trimming took 5 bases from V and 1 from J, leaving 14 bases between them. The CDR3 extends over 15 amino acids. The chain's CDR3 is CASSMLGGANTEAFF. As DNA, the CDR3 is TGTGCCAGCAGTATGCTCGGGGGGGCGAACACTGAAGCTTTCTTT.

The chain is built from TRBV29-1 and TRBJ2-6, with D perhaps matching TRBD1 or TRBD2 (5 bases each). The V end lost 5 bases, the J end lost 2 bases, and 13 bases lay between the germline ends. This CDR3 has 15 residues. Looked up from germline, CDR1 is SQVTM and CDR2 is ANQGSEA. The CDR3 DNA reads TGCAGCGTTAGAGTCGTGGGGGCTGGGGCCAACGTCCTGACTTTC. Its translation is CSVRVVGAGANVLTF.

V gene TRBV20-1 combines with J gene TRBJ2-7, with a tentative D call TRBD2 (5 bases). The CDR3 covers 16 residues. Trimming removed 3 bases at V and 3 bases at J, with 21 bases between. CDR1 and CDR2 from the germline V gene are DFQATT and SNEGSKA (reference sequence). CDR3 bases: TGCAGTGCTAGTGGGGTTCCGGGGAAACAAAACTACGAGCAGTACTTC. Translated: CSASGVPGKQNYEQYF.

This clone was seen only a few times. This chain links TRBV7-9 with TRBJ1-2; tentative D call: TRBD1 (5 bases). CDR1 and CDR2 from the germline V gene are SEHNR and FQNEAQ (reference sequence). The germline V and J ends were trimmed by 1 base and 2 bases, with 20 bases remaining between them. This CDR3 is 18 amino acids long. The CDR3, as DNA: TGTGCCAGCAGCTTAGGGCAGGGTATTACTTTTAGGAACTATGGCTACACCTTC. Translating it yields CASSLGQGITFRNYGYTF.

This clone was counted a single time. The chain employs TRBV6-4 and TRBJ2-1, with 9 nucleotides matching TRBD2. Germline V gene lookup returns CDR1 MRHNA and CDR2 SNTAGT. This CDR3 has 16 amino acids. V trimming: 0 bases; J trimming: 6 bases; junction bases outside the gene matches: 6. The CDR3 loop is CASSDSQRGDLNEQFF. In DNA form, the CDR3 reads TGTGCCAGCAGTGACTCCCAGCGGGGGGACCTCAATGAGCAGTTCTTC.